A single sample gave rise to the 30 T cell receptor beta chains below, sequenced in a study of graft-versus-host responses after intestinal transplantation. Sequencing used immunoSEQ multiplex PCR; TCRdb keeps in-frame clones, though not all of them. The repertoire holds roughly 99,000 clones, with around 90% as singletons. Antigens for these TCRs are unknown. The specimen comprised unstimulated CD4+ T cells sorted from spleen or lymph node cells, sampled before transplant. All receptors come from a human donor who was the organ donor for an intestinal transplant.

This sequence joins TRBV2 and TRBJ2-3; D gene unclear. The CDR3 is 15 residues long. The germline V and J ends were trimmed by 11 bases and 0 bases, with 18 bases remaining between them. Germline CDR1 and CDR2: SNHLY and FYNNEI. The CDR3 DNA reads TGTGCCGGGCGGACGCGGAGTTCTAGCACAGATACGCAGTATTTT. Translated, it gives CAGRTRSSSTDTQYF. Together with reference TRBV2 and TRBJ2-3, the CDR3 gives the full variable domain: EPEVTQTPSHQVTQMGQEVILRCVPISNHLYFYWYRQILGQKVEFLVSFYNNEISEKSEIFDDQFSVERPDGSNFTLKIRSTKLEDSAMYFCAGRTRSSSTDTQYFGPGTRLTVL.

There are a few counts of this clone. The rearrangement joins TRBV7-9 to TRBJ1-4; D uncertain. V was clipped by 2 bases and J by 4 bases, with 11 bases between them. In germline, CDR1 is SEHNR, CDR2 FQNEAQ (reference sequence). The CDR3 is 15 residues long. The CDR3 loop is CASSLITANNEKLFF. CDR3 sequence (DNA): TGTGCCAGCAGCTTAATCACAGCCAATAATGAAAAACTGTTTTTT.

CDR3 in amino acids: CASSLLLAGGYNEQFF. CDR3 sequence (DNA): TGTGCCAGCAGCTTACTACTAGCGGGAGGCTACAATGAGCAGTTCTTC. The chain joins TRBV7-2 to TRBJ2-1, with 12 positions matching TRBD2. Trimming removed 2 bases from V and 3 bases from J; junction bases left unmatched: 2. The CDR3 spans 16 residues. Germline V gene sequence: CDR1 SGHTA, CDR2 FQGNSA.

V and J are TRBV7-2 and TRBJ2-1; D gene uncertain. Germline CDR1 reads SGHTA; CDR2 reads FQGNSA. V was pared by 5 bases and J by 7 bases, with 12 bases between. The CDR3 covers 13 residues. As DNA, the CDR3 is TGTGCCAGCAGCCCCGTCGCTGGAAATGAGCAGTTCTTC. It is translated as CASSPVAGNEQFF.

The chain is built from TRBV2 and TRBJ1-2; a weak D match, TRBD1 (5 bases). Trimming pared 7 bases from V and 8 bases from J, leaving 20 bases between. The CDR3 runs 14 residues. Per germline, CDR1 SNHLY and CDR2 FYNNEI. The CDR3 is CASIRRQGDSGYTF. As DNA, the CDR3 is TGTGCCAGCATCCGTAGGCAGGGTGATTCGGGCTACACCTTC.

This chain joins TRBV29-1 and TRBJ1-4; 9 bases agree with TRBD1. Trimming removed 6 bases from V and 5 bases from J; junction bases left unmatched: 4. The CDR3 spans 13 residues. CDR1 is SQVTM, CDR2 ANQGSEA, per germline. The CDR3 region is CSVSGTGNEKLFF. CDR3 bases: TGCAGCGTCTCCGGGACAGGGAATGAAAAACTGTTTTTT.

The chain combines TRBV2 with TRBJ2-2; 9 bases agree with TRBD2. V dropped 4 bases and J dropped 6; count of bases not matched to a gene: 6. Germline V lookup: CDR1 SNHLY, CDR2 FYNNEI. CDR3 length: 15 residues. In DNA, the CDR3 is TGTGCCAGCAGTGGACTAGCGGTATTCGCCGGGGAGCTGTTTTTT. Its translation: CASSGLAVFAGELFF.

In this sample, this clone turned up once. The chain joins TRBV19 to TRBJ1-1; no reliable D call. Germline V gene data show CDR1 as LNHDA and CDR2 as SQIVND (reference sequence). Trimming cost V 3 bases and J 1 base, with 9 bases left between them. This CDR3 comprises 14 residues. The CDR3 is CASSIHQQNTEAFF. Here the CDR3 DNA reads TGTGCCAGTAGTATCCACCAACAGAACACTGAAGCTTTCTTT.

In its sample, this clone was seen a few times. DNA of the CDR3: TGTGCCAGCAGCTCAAGTGGGTTTGGGGTACGGCTGTTTTTT. Translation gives CASSSSGFGVRLFF. The rearrangement uses TRBV4-2 and TRBJ2-2; D uncertain. This CDR3 spans 14 amino acids. The V end was cut by 5 bases, the J end by 13 bases, with 20 bases between. In germline, CDR1 is LGHNA, CDR2 YNFKEQ.

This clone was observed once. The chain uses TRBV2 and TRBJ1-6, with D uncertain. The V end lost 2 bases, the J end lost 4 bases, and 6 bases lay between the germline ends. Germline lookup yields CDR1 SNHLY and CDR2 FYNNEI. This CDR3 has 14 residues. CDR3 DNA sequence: TGTGCCAGCAGTGAACAGCGATATAATTCACCCCTCCACTTT. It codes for CASSEQRYNSPLHF.

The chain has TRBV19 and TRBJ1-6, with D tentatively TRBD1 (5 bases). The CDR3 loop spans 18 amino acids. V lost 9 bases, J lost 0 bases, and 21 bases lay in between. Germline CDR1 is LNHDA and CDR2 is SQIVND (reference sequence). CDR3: CASSKEGQPSSYNSPLHF. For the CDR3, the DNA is TGTGCCAGCTCTAAAGAGGGGCAGCCAAGCTCCTATAATTCACCCCTCCACTTT. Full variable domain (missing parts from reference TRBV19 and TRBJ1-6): DGGITQSPKYLFRKEGQNVTLSCEQNLNHDAMYWYRQDPGQGLRLIYYSQIVNDFQKGDIAEGYSVSREKKESFPLTVTSAQKNPTAFYLCASSKEGQPSSYNSPLHFGNGTRLTVT.

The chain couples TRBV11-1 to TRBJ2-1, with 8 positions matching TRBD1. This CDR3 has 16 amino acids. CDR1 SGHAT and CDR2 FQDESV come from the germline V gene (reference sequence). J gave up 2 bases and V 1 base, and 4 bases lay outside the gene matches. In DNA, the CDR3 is TGTGCCAGCAGCTTAGGTTCAGGGGGCCCCTACAATGAGCAGTTCTTC. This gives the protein CASSLGSGGPYNEQFF.

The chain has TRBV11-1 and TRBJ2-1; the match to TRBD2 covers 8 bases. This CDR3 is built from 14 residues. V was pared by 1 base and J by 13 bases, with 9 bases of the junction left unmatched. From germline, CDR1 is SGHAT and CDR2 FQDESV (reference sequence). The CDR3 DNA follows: TGTGCCAGCAGCTTAGGGGGACTAGTTGGGGTACAGTTCTTC. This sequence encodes CASSLGGLVGVQFF.

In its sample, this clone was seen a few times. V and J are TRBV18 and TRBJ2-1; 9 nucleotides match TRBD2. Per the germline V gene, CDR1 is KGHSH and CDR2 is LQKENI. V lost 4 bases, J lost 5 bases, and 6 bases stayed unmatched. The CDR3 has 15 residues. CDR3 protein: CASSRSSSGNNEQFF. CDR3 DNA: TGTGCCAGCTCACGCAGCTCTAGCGGGAACAATGAGCAGTTCTTC.

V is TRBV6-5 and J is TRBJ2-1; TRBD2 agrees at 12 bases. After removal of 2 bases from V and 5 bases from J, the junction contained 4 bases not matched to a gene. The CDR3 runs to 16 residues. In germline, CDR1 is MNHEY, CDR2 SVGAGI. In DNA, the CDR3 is TGTGCCAGCAGTTACCGACTAGCGGGAGAAAACAATGAGCAGTTCTTC. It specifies CASSYRLAGENNEQFF.

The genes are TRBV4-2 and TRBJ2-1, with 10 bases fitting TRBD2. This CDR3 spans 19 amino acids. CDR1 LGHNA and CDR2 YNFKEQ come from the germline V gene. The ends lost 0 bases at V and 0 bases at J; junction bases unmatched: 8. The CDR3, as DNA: TGTGCCAGCAGCCAAGAGGATCTAGCGGGGGCCAGCTCCTACAATGAGCAGTTCTTC. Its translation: CASSQEDLAGASSYNEQFF.

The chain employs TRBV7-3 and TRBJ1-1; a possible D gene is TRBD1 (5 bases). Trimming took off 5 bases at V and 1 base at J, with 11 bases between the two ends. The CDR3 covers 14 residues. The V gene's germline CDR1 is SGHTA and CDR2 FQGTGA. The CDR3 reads CASSPGHQNTEAFF. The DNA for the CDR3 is TGTGCCAGCAGCCCTGGACACCAGAACACTGAAGCTTTCTTT.

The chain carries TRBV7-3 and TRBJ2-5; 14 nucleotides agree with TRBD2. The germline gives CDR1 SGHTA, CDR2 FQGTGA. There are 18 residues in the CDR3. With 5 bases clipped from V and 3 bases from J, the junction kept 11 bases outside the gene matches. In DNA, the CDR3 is TGTGCCAGCAGCCAGGGCCCCGGGACTAGCGGGGGTAAAGAGACCCAGTACTTC. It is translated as CASSQGPGTSGGKETQYF.

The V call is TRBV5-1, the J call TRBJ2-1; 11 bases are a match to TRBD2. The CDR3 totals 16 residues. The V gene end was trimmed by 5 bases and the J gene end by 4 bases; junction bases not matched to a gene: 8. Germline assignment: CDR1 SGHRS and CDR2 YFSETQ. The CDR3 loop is CASSLTGLADYNEQFF. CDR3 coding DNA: TGCGCCAGCAGTCTAACGGGACTAGCGGATTACAATGAGCAGTTCTTC.

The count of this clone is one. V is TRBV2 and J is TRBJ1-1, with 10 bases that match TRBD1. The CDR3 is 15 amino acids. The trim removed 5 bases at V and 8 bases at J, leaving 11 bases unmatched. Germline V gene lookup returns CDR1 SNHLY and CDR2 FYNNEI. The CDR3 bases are TGTGCCAGCAGTACCGTAGGGACAGGGGCCCCGGAAGCTTTCTTT. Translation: CASSTVGTGAPEAFF.

CDR3 sequence: CASSLDSHSTYEQYF. CDR3 sequence (DNA): TGTGCCAGCAGCTTGGACAGCCACTCCACCTACGAGCAGTACTTC. The chain carries TRBV5-4 and TRBJ2-7; D not resolved. The CDR3 extends over 15 amino acids. The germline V gene encodes CDR1 SGHNT and CDR2 YYREEE (reference sequence). The V end lost 0 bases, the J end lost 2 bases, and 12 bases lay between the germline ends.

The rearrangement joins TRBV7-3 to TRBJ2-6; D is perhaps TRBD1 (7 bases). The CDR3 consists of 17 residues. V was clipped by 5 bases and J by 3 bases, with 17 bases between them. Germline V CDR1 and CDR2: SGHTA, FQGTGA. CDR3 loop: CASSGGDSPFGANVLTF. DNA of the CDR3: TGTGCCAGCAGCGGAGGGGACAGCCCTTTTGGGGCCAACGTCCTGACTTTC.

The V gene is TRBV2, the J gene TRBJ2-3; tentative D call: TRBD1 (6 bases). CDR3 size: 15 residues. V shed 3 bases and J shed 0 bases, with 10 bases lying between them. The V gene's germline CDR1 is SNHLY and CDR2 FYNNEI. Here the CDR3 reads CASSDQGTSTDTQYF. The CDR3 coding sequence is TGTGCCAGCAGTGACCAGGGGACGAGCACAGATACGCAGTATTTT.

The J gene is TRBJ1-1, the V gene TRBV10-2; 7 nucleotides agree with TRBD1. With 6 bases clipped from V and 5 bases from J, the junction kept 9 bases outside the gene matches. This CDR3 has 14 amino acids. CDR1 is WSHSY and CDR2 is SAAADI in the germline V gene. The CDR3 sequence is CASRETGRRTEAFF. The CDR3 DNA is TGCGCCAGCAGGGAGACAGGGCGAAGGACTGAAGCTTTCTTT.

This CDR3 is CASMRLNGADTQYF. The CDR3 coding sequence is TGTGCCAGCATGCGACTAAATGGGGCAGATACGCAGTATTTT. The chain joins TRBV2 to TRBJ2-3; weak D call: TRBD2 (5 bases). Germline V gives CDR1 SNHLY, CDR2 FYNNEI. Trimming shortened V by 7 bases and J by 4 bases, and 15 bases separated the two germline ends. CDR3 length equals 14 residues.

This chain's CDR3 is CASSEDPTTYEQYF. The CDR3 DNA reads TGTGCCAGCAGCGAAGATCCAACTACCTACGAGCAGTACTTC. The rearrangement links TRBV5-4 to TRBJ2-7; unclear D gene. The germline V and J ends were trimmed by 4 bases and 2 bases, with 13 bases remaining between them. Per the germline V gene, CDR1 is SGHNT and CDR2 is YYREEE (reference sequence). The CDR3 spans 14 residues.

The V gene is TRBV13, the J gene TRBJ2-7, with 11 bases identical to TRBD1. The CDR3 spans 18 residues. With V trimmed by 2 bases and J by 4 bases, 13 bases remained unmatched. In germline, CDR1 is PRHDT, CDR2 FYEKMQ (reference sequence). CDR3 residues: CASSLRIGGTGGTYEQYF. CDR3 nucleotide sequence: TGTGCCAGCAGCTTAAGGATCGGCGGGACAGGGGGAACGTACGAGCAGTACTTC.

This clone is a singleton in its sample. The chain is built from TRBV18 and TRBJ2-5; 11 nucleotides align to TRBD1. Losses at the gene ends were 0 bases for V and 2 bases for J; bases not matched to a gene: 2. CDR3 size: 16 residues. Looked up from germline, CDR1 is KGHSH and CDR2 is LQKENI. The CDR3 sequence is CASSPPGTGGQETQYF. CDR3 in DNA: TGTGCCAGCTCACCACCGGGGACAGGGGGGCAAGAGACCCAGTACTTC.

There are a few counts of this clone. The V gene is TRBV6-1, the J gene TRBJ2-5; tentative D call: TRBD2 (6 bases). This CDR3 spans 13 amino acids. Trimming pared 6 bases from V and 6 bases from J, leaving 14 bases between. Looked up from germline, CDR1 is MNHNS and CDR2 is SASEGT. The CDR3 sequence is CASRVGGQKTQYF. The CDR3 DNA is TGTGCCAGCAGGGTCGGGGGTCAGAAGACCCAGTACTTC.

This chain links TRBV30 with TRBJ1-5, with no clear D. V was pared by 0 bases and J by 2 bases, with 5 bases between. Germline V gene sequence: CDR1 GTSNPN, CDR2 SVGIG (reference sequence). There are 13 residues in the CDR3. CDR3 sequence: CAWSVAGNQPQHF. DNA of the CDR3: TGTGCCTGGAGTGTCGCAGGCAATCAGCCCCAGCATTTT. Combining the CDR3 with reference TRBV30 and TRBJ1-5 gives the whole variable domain SQTIHQWPATLVQPVGSPLSLECTVEGTSNPNLYWYRQAAGRGLQLLFYSVGIGQISSEVPQNLSASRPQDRQFILSSKKLLLSDSGFYLCAWSVAGNQPQHFGDGTRLSIL.